This is a list of T cell receptor beta chains from one sample in a study of blood T cell repertoires in COVID-19. Method: immunoSEQ multiplex PCR; TCRdb's copy keeps in-frame clones and lacks some. This sample has roughly 330,000 clones, with more than 80% found just once. Sequenced input: peripheral blood. The source of these receptors is a man between 18 and 29 years old who had recovered from COVID-19. Both conserved end residues are part of each CDR3. D genes are given only for firm matches. Rows may omit the clone size; those that give it use once, few, many or a size class.

TRBV2	TRBJ1-5	-	TRBD1	TGTGCCAGCAAAGACAGGGCAAGGAATCAGCCCCAGCATTTT	CASKDRARNQPQHF
TRBV11-1	TRBJ1-6	few	-	TGTGCCAGCAGCCGTACAGGGAATAATTCACCCCTCCACTTT	CASSRTGNNSPLHF
TRBV19	TRBJ2-3	once	TRBD1	TGTGCCAGTAGTCTAGGACAGGGGGGCGATACGCAGTATTTT	CASSLGQGGDTQYF
TRBV6-5	TRBJ2-1	-	TRBD2	TGTGCCAGCAAGGAAACTAGCGGGGGGAACAATGAGCAGTTCTTC	CASKETSGGNNEQFF
TRBV5-5	TRBJ2-2	-	TRBD2	TGTGCCAGCAGCGGACTAGCGGGGGGGAACACCGGGGAGCTGTTTTTT	CASSGLAGGNTGELFF
TRBV4-1	TRBJ1-6	-	-	TGCGCCAGCAGCCAAGGAGACAGAGATAATTCACCCCTCCACTTT	CASSQGDRDNSPLHF
TRBV7-8	TRBJ1-2	-	-	TGTGCCAGCGCTTCGAGTACGGGTGGCTACACCTTC	CASASSTGGYTF
TRBV9	TRBJ1-6	-	TRBD1	TGTGCCAGCAGCGGCCTACAGGGGGCAACGGGGAATTCACCCCTCCACTTT	CASSGLQGATGNSPLHF
TRBV27	TRBJ1-2	-	TRBD1	TGTGCCAGCAGTTTACAAACCGAAGGGAGGAGGGGGCTGGAGGGCTACACCTTC	CASSLQTEGRRGLEGYTF
TRBV29-1	TRBJ2-1	-	-	TGCAGCGTTGGCGGGACAGTCAACAATGAGCAGTTCTTC	CSVGGTVNNEQFF
TRBV6-5	TRBJ1-5	-	TRBD1	TGTGCCAGCTGGACAGGGGGGGGTCAGCCCCAGCATTTT	CASWTGGGQPQHF
TRBV4-1	TRBJ2-7	-	TRBD1	TGCGCCAGCAGCCCACCGGACAGGACCTACGAGCAGTACTTC	CASSPPDRTYEQYF
TRBV29-1	TRBJ2-2	-	-	TGCAGCGTCCGGGTCACCGGGGAGCTGTTTTTT	CSVRVTGELFF
TRBV27	TRBJ1-1	-	-	TGTGCCAGCAGTTTATCAGCGAACACTGAAGCTTTCTTT	CASSLSANTEAFF
TRBV29-1	TRBJ1-1	-	TRBD1	TGCAGCGTTGGAGGACAGGGAAACACTGAAGCTTTCTTT	CSVGGQGNTEAFF
TRBV7-2	TRBJ1-3	-	-	TGTGCCAGCAGCTTAGTATACGGGGGGGGAAACACCATATATTTT	CASSLVYGGGNTIYF
TRBV18	TRBJ2-5	-	TRBD1	TGTGCCAGCTCACCGGGACAGGCTCAAGAGACCCAGTACTTC	CASSPGQAQETQYF
TRBV5-1	TRBJ2-1	-	-	TGCGCCAGCAGCCCTAACCAACATGAGCAGTTCTTC	CASSPNQHEQFF
TRBV9	TRBJ1-1	-	-	TGTGCCAGCAGCGTAGGGAGGGGAGTACCGAACACTGAAGCTTTCTTT	CASSVGRGVPNTEAFF
TRBV19	TRBJ1-5	-	TRBD1	TGTGCCAGTAGAAGAAACCCCGGGCGAAGAAAGGGGGCCAATCAGCCCCAGCATTTT	CASRRNPGRRKGANQPQHF
TRBV19	TRBJ1-1	once	-	TGTGCCAGCTCCGGGGGGTTCGGGAACACTGAAGCTTTCTTT	CASSGGFGNTEAFF
TRBV29-1	TRBJ2-7	-	-	TGCAGCGTTGAAGGCGAAGATTCCTACGAGCAGTACTTC	CSVEGEDSYEQYF
TRBV5-1	TRBJ1-1	-	-	TGCGCCAGCAGCTTTCAGGTGAACACTGAAGCTTTCTTT	CASSFQVNTEAFF
TRBV5-6	TRBJ2-4	-	TRBD1	TGTGCCAGCAGCTTGTGGGGGACAGGGTCCAAAAACATTCAGTACTTC	CASSLWGTGSKNIQYF
TRBV6-4	TRBJ1-3	few	-	TGTGCCAGCAGTGACGAAGAAGAGTCAAGCTCTGGAAACACCATATATTTT	CASSDEEESSSGNTIYF
TRBV27	TRBJ2-7	once	TRBD1	TGTGCCAGCAGGAGACAGGGCACCGACGAGCAGTACTTC	CASRRQGTDEQYF
TRBV5-1	TRBJ2-3	-	TRBD2	TGCGCCAGCAGCTTGGCCGGGGCGGGGGGTCGTAGCACAGATACGCAGTATTTT	CASSLAGAGGRSTDTQYF